Shown below are 26 T cell receptor beta chains from a single sample sequenced in a study of early T cells in non-severe SARS-CoV-2 infection. TCRdb processed the 5' RACE reads anew with MiXCR; each CDR3 protein has one entry. The profile shows 70,000 to 80,000 distinct CDR3 sequences, 9.5% to 15% of them singletons. The sequencing here drew on whole blood, taken at baseline. The receptors were sampled from an adult who was a healthcare worker with PCR-confirmed SARS-CoV-2 infection or an uninfected control (not recorded which).

In this sample, this clonotype turned up a few times. The chain recombines TRBV7-8 with TRBJ2-2; 11 nucleotides agree with TRBD2. The CDR3 is 18 residues long. V shed 3 bases, J shed 1 base, and the junction held 7 bases outside the gene matches. The germline V gene has CDR1 SGHVS and CDR2 FQNEAQ. CDR3 sequence (DNA): TGTGCCAGCAGCTTCCCACTAGCGGGGGCCGGGAACACCGGGGAGCTGTTTTTT. Translation: CASSFPLAGAGNTGELFF.

This clonotype was counted between two and nine times. The chain links TRBV21-1 to TRBJ2-7; the table's D call of TRBD1 was not tested on the DNA. TRBV21-1 is classified as a pseudogene. The CDR3 runs to 16 residues. CDR3 sequence reads: CASSTPNGTNSYEQYF. The CDR3 DNA reads as TGTGCCAGCAGCACACCAAACGGGACGAATTCCTACGAGCAGTACTTC.

The rearrangement uses TRBV18 and TRBJ2-5; D perhaps matches TRBD1 (6 bases). The CDR3 extends over 13 amino acids. V lost 4 bases and J 4 bases, leaving 10 bases between the germline ends. Per the germline V gene, CDR1 is KGHSH and CDR2 is LQKENI. Here the CDR3 DNA reads TGTGCCAGCTCACAGCAGGGGCGAGAGACCCAGTACTTC. Amino acid sequence: CASSQQGRETQYF.

In its sample, this clonotype was seen many times. The V call is TRBV6-1, the J call TRBJ1-1, with D hard to call. The CDR3 runs to 13 residues. Germline assignment: CDR1 MNHNS and CDR2 SASEGT. V dropped 8 bases and J dropped 1 base, with 11 bases sitting between them. The CDR3 loop reads CASEMMRNTEAFF. CDR3 nucleotide sequence: TGTGCCAGCGAGATGATGCGGAACACTGAAGCTTTCTTT.

This clonotype was seen repeatedly, ten times or more. The chain is built from TRBV29-1 and TRBJ2-2; 7 bases map to TRBD1. Trimming removed 8 bases from V and 1 base from J; junction bases left unmatched: 4. CDR1 is SQVTM, CDR2 ANQGSEA, per germline. The CDR3 is made up of 13 amino acids. The CDR3 loop reads CSIRQGNTGELFF. In nucleotides, the CDR3 is TGCAGCATTCGACAGGGGAACACCGGGGAGCTGTTTTTT.

This chain uses TRBV27 with TRBJ2-7; 7 bases align to TRBD1. Trimming at V came to 11 bases and at J to 1 base, leaving 8 bases not matched to a gene. This CDR3 has 13 residues. From germline, CDR1 is MNHEY and CDR2 SMNVEV (reference sequence). The DNA of the CDR3 is TGTGCCGTCTCGCCGGGACAGTCCTACGAGCAGTACTTC. It yields the protein CAVSPGQSYEQYF.

The chain couples TRBV28 to TRBJ1-1, with D tentatively TRBD1 (6 bases). CDR1 is MDHEN and CDR2 is SYDVKM in the germline V gene. V shed 10 bases and J shed 4 bases, with 13 bases lying between them. The CDR3 is 12 residues long. CDR3 protein: CATVDSSTEAFF. In DNA form, the CDR3 reads TGTGCCACCGTGGACAGTTCCACTGAAGCTTTCTTT.

With respect to this clonotype: A much larger clone sits a single nucleotide away, making a read error possible. The chain combines TRBV6-6 with TRBJ1-4; D is possibly TRBD1 (6 bases). The CDR3 is 15 residues long. Germline V gene sequence: CDR1 MNHNY, CDR2 SVGAGI (reference sequence). In DNA, the CDR3 is TGTGTCAGCAGTTACTCGCAGGGGTTCGTTGAAAAACTGTTTTTT. Its protein product is CVSSYSQGFVEKLFF.

This clonotype was counted between two and nine times. J is TRBJ2-1 and V is TRBV9, with D maybe TRBD1 (5 bases). Germline-derived CDR1 and CDR2 are SGDLS and YYNGEE. The CDR3 runs to 15 residues. V gave up 4 bases and J gave up 2 bases, with 13 bases separating them. The CDR3 is CASSPTGATYNEQFF. The CDR3 DNA sequence: TGTGCCAGCAGCCCTACAGGAGCCACCTACAATGAGCAGTTCTTC.

V is TRBV19 and J is TRBJ1-5, with TRBD1 matching 7 bases. J lost 5 bases, V lost 6 bases, and 4 bases had no gene match. The length of the CDR3 is 13 residues. Looked up from germline, CDR1 is LNHDA and CDR2 is SQIVND (reference sequence). The CDR3 protein is CASRGQLYQPQHF. The CDR3 nucleotides are TGTGCCAGTAGGGGACAGCTTTATCAGCCCCAGCATTTT.

The chain employs TRBV2 and TRBJ2-7; 11 nucleotides match TRBD1. Germline V gene data show CDR1 as SNHLY and CDR2 as FYNNEI. The CDR3 runs to 14 residues. The junction had 4 bases not matched to a gene; V was cut back by 7 bases and J by 2 bases. The CDR3 here is CASKGDRGAYEQYF. For the CDR3, the DNA is TGTGCCAGCAAGGGGGACAGGGGGGCCTACGAGCAGTACTTC.

This clonotype was seen repeatedly, ten times or more. The chain couples TRBV4-1 to TRBJ2-3; D is possibly TRBD2 (6 bases). CDR3 length: 17 residues. The V end was cut by 1 base, the J end by 4 bases, with 18 bases between. Germline V gene data show CDR1 as MGHRA and CDR2 as YSYEKL. CDR3 DNA: TGCGCCAGCAGCCAAGTTTTGTCGCGGGGAGGTCCAGATACGCAGTATTTT. Its protein product is CASSQVLSRGGPDTQYF.

The chain employs TRBV4-1 and TRBJ1-5, with D tentatively TRBD1 (5 bases). V dropped 0 bases and J dropped 4 bases, with 16 bases sitting between them. The CDR3 runs to 17 residues. The germline V gene encodes CDR1 MGHRA and CDR2 YSYEKL. The CDR3 DNA follows: TGCGCCAGCAGCCAAGATCCGAGGGGATTCCAGAATCAGCCCCAGCATTTT. It encodes CASSQDPRGFQNQPQHF.

This clonotype was seen only a few times. This sequence joins TRBV5-1 and TRBJ1-5; no clear D. Trimming took off 1 base at V and 7 bases at J, with 12 bases between the two ends. There are 14 residues in the CDR3. From germline, CDR1 is SGHRS and CDR2 YFSETQ. CDR3 sequence: CASSLWAGGQPQHF. Here the CDR3 DNA reads TGCGCCAGCAGCTTGTGGGCGGGAGGGCAGCCCCAGCATTTT.

Remarks on this clonotype: A read error may explain this, as a much larger clone is one base away. Here the CDR3 omits its conserved ending phenylalanine or tryptophan, so a read error is the likely source. The J gene is TRBJ2-5, the V gene TRBV5-5, with 7 bases fitting TRBD1. The CDR3 has 14 amino acids. Germline CDR1 reads SGHKS; CDR2 reads YYEKEE (reference sequence). V dropped 3 bases and J dropped 4; count of bases not matched to a gene: 6. DNA of the CDR3: TGTGCCAGCAGCTCTGACGGACAGGCAGAGACCCAGTACCTC. Its translation: CASSSDGQAETQYL.

This clonotype appeared many times. The chain uses TRBV7-8 and TRBJ1-2; D gene unclear. V was shortened by 2 bases and J by 0 bases, with 4 bases between the two germline ends. Germline CDR1 is SGHVS and CDR2 is FQNEAQ. This CDR3 is built from 13 residues. The CDR3 sequence is CASSLQANYGYTF. The DNA of the CDR3 is TGTGCCAGCAGCTTACAAGCTAACTATGGCTACACCTTC.

The rearrangement links TRBV5-1 to TRBJ1-6; 7 bases match TRBD1. This CDR3 has 14 residues. After removal of 2 bases from V and 8 bases from J, the junction contained 4 bases not matched to a gene. The germline V gene encodes CDR1 SGHRS and CDR2 YFSETQ. DNA of the CDR3: TGCGCCAGCAGCTTCGACAGGGTAGATTCACCCCTCCACTTT. Its protein product is CASSFDRVDSPLHF.

The CDR3 DNA follows: TGTGCCAGCACCGCGGGGGTTAGGGCTGAAGCTTTCTTT. Its protein is CASTAGVRAEAFF. This chain connects TRBV2 to TRBJ1-1; maybe TRBD1 (5 bases). Germline V CDR1 and CDR2: SNHLY, FYNNEI. The CDR3 contains 13 residues. Trimming shortened V by 7 bases and J by 6 bases, and 15 bases separated the two germline ends.

This chain connects TRBV25-1 to TRBJ2-7; 7 bases are shared with TRBD1. Germline trimming cut 5 bases from V and 6 bases from J; bases unmatched to any gene: 4. CDR1 and CDR2 from the germline V gene are MGHDK and SYGVNS. The CDR3 consists of 12 residues. CDR3 nucleotides: TGTGCCAGCAGTCCGACAGGGCTCGAGCAGTACTTC. Amino acids: CASSPTGLEQYF.

This clonotype was counted only a few times. V usage is TRBV6-2 or TRBV6-3 and J usage is TRBJ2-1; D gene uncertain. V was cut by 2 bases and J by 0 bases, with 8 bases left in between. The CDR3 is 15 amino acids. The V gene's germline CDR1 is MNHEY and CDR2 SVGEGT. DNA for the CDR3: TGTGCCAGCAGTTACACGGAGAGCTCCTACAATGAGCAGTTCTTC. Encoded protein: CASSYTESSYNEQFF.

V and J are TRBV19 and TRBJ1-2; weak D call: TRBD1 (6 bases). This CDR3 contains 14 residues. Between the trimmed V and J ends, which lost 7 bases and 3 bases, there was a span of 15 bases. Germline CDR1 reads LNHDA; CDR2 reads SQIVND (reference sequence). This CDR3 reads CASKVGADDYGYTF. CDR3 DNA: TGTGCCAGTAAGGTGGGGGCGGATGACTATGGCTACACCTTC.

This chain connects TRBV5-5 to TRBJ2-5; D is tentatively TRBD1 or TRBD2 (6 bases each). Between the trimmed V and J ends, which lost 2 bases and 4 bases, there was a span of 9 bases. The V gene's germline CDR1 is SGHKS and CDR2 YYEKEE (reference sequence). The CDR3 length is 13 residues. The CDR3 is CASSFGGRETQYF. DNA for the CDR3: TGTGCCAGCAGCTTTGGGGGGCGAGAGACCCAGTACTTC.

The table lists this clonotype with many counts. This sequence joins TRBV4-2 and TRBJ2-3; D may be TRBD2 (5 bases). CDR1 and CDR2 from the germline V gene are LGHNA and YNFKEQ. The CDR3 extends over 14 amino acids. V lost 1 base and J 2 bases, leaving 7 bases between the germline ends. CDR3 residues: CASSQVGDTDTQYF. CDR3 coding DNA: TGTGCCAGCAGCCAAGTCGGGGACACAGATACGCAGTATTTT.

The genes are TRBV29-1 and TRBJ2-5, with TRBD1 matching over 9 bases. The CDR3 contains 14 residues. Losses at the gene ends were 7 bases for V and 4 bases for J; bases not matched to a gene: 10. The V gene's germline CDR1 is SQVTM and CDR2 ANQGSEA. This CDR3 is CSAAIGQGRETQYF. CDR3 DNA sequence: TGCAGCGCCGCCATCGGACAGGGGAGAGAGACCCAGTACTTC.

In its sample, this clonotype was seen a few times. The V gene is TRBV3-1, the J gene TRBJ2-1; D possibly corresponds to TRBD1 (6 bases). The CDR3 is 16 amino acids. The V end was cut by 4 bases, the J end by 4 bases, with 17 bases between. Germline loops: CDR1 LGHDT, CDR2 YNNKEL (reference sequence). Here the CDR3 reads CASSRHDRSPYNEQFF. The CDR3 nucleotides are TGTGCCAGCAGCCGCCACGACAGGTCGCCGTACAATGAGCAGTTCTTC.

In nucleotides, the CDR3 is TGTGCCAGCAGTAGGTTGCCCAGAGAGGATGAGCAGTTCTTC. It specifies CASSRLPREDEQFF. The chain combines TRBV2 with TRBJ2-1; no firm D call. V was cut by 5 bases and J by 8 bases, with 16 bases left in between. The CDR3 totals 14 residues. Germline V lookup: CDR1 SNHLY, CDR2 FYNNEI.